The sequence of this T cell receptor (beta chain) was determined in a study of T cell responses to AZD1222 COVID-19 vaccine. Findings of the study overall: CD4 TCRs covered the whole spike, strongest at regions 160-218 and 743-854.

Profiled with immunoSEQ multiplex PCR; TCRdb holds only in-frame clones, not every one. The top ten clones hold around 6.7% of a sample with over 65,000 clones, approximately 87% of them seen once. Comments on this clone: Antigen: not known.

The V end lost 3 bases, the J end lost 3 bases, and 19 bases lay between the germline ends. Germline V gives CDR1 DFQATT, CDR2 SNEGSKA (reference sequence). This CDR3 is built from 16 residues. The chain recombines TRBV20-1 with TRBJ2-3, with a weak D call TRBD1 (5 bases). This TCR was sampled from an adult in good health. The sequenced sample was peripheral blood, obtained on day 0 of AZD1222 vaccination. CDR3 sequence reads: CSASEVPRVGTDTQYF. The CDR3, as DNA: TGCAGTGCTAGTGAAGTCCCCAGGGTAGGGACAGATACGCAGTATTTT.